The 2 T cell receptor beta chains below come from one sample, sequenced in a study of CD8 T cells in Susac syndrome. Random hexamers primed reverse transcription of 0.5 to 1 ug RNA. One entry per CDR3 protein, called by TCRdb with MiXCR from the immunoSEQ multiplex PCR reads. This sample yields 150,000 or so distinct CDR3 sequences, of which approximately 94% are seen a single time; about 0.089% belongs to the top ten. The sample taken for sequencing was CD4+ T cells from PBMCs. The source is a human donor with multiple sclerosis.

This clonotype was counted a single time. This chain uses TRBV2 with TRBJ2-3, with D unresolved. CDR3 length: 15 residues. The germline V and J ends were trimmed by 5 bases and 0 bases, with 12 bases remaining between them. In germline, CDR1 is SNHLY, CDR2 FYNNEI. CDR3 amino acids: CASSPRLTSTDTQYF. CDR3 nucleotides: TGTGCCAGCAGTCCCCGACTTACTAGCACAGATACGCAGTATTTT.

The V gene is TRBV20-1, the J gene TRBJ2-5; TRBD2 aligns across 9 bases. Germline CDR1 and CDR2: DFQATT and SNEGSKA (reference sequence). Losses at the gene ends were 6 bases for V and 2 bases for J; bases not matched to a gene: 10. This CDR3 spans 15 amino acids. The CDR3 loop is CSALTPGLAQETQYF. The CDR3 region has the DNA TGCAGTGCCCTAACCCCGGGACTAGCTCAAGAGACCCAGTACTTC.